This entry is about one T cell receptor beta chain. It lacks a known antigen. No quality values exist for individual bases; no much larger clone is one base distant. The data derive from a study of blood T cells in healthy people across ages (dated by TCRdb to between 2014 and 2017). Regarding the research as a whole: In model experiments, template switching captured about one uniquely barcoded TCR beta cDNA molecule for every two T cells. To track age-related changes in TCR beta repertoire diversity, the study relied on deep sequencing normalized with unique cDNA molecular identifiers. Donors were grouped into four age groups: young (average 16 years), middle-aged (over 35), aged (around 60) and long-lived (around 80). To avoid experimental bias, donors of different ages were distributed randomly across sequencing lanes. Using the same blood draw, the study looked at two additional independent replicas of 1 million unique cDNA reads for two donors, one aged 18 to 30 and the other aged 80 or older. Findings and caveats that apply to the study as a whole: Compared with the aged group, the long-lived group had more naive CD4+ T cells, fewer expanded clones and increased TCR diversity, a pattern suggesting age selection. Bulk unsorted PBMC profiling prevented conclusive comparison of naive and antigen-experienced compartments. Observed TCR beta diversity per million T cells fell roughly linearly with age, and a significant reduction was already apparent by age around 40. The percentage of naive T cells measured by flow cytometry correlated strongly with observed TCR beta diversity. Total diversity estimates from one million sequenced T cells were considered lower bounds and underestimates. The CMV infection status of donors was not known, potentially confounding age-related changes in expanded clonotypes.

CDR1 and CDR2, looked up from the germline V gene (reference sequence), are DFQATT and SNEGSKA. V is pared back by 6 bases and J by 0 bases, with 10 bases lying between the germline termini. The CDR3 contains 13 residues, cysteine and phenylalanine counted. Only the CDR3 DNA stays, 39 bases, in frame from base 1. Libraries were made using 5' RACE. Data came from an Illumina HiSeq 2500. A second roughly 7 to 11 cycle PCR used a sample-barcoded 5' primer and a J-beta primer mix. A template-switch 5' adaptor carrying 12 random nucleotides introduced a unique molecular identifier onto each TCR beta cDNA molecule. At least 3 million CDR3-containing paired-end reads were obtained from each sample. The Mint cDNA synthesis kit, primed by a TRBC-specific oligonucleotide, was used to synthesize first-strand cDNA from all RNA. All cDNA was treated with uracil-DNA glycosylase and then went through a first 18-cycle PCR with the universal primers M1SS and BC2_uni_R. Regarding the original processing steps: Normalization of each sample was performed by random selection of 1 million high-quality reads, each carrying a distinct molecular identifier. Instead of being binned into consensus sequences, reads with shared molecular identifiers were discarded. MiTCR, with a Q25 quality threshold and the strictest error-elimination algorithm, was used for CDR3 identification, clonotype clustering and error correction. Lower-bound total TCR beta diversity was estimated with a nonparametric unseen species model using Euler transformation. TCRdb applied fastp at Q25 and MiXCR to the public reads, then kept only in-frame beta chains. When rows share a CDR3 protein, they turn into one entry using the most common DNA and genes. TCRdb, not the authors, supplied the V and J calls. Counted in this sample were some 1.4 million distinct CDR3 sequences; 42% of them appeared once. The ten most abundant clones make up roughly 7.9% of the sample.

The donors were 40 or so Caucasian individuals from Russia, aged roughly 6 to 100 years, who were systemically healthy. Each donor gave roughly 9 milliliters of peripheral blood, drawn into EDTA-treated Vacutainer tubes. PBMCs were isolated by Ficoll-Paque density-gradient centrifugation, with at least 6 million obtained per sample. Trizol reagent was used to extract total RNA from PBMCs, with at least 5.5 micrograms per sample. Naive CD45RAhigh/CD27high T cell percentages were measured by flow cytometry on a PBMC aliquot from every donor. This chain is built from TRBV20-1 and TRBJ2-3; no confident D gene assignment can be made. The sequenced sample was blood. This receptor was obtained from a woman aged 18-29 years in good health. CDR3 sequence: CSARATSTDTQYF. The sequenced DNA is TGCAGTGCCCGGGCGACCAGCACAGATACGCAGTATTTT.